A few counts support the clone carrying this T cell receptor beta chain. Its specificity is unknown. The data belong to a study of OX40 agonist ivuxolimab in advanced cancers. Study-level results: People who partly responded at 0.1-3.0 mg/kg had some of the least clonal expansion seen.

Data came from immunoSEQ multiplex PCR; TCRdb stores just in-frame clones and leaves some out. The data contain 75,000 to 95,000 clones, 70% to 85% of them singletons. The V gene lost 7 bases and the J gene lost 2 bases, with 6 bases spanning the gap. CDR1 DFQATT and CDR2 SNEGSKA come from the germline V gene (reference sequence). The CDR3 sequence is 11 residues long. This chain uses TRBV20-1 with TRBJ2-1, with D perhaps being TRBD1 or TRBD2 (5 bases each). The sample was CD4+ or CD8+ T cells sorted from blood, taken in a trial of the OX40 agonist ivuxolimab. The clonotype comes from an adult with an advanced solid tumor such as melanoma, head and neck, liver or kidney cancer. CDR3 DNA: TGCAGTGTGGGGGCCTACAATGAGCAGTTCTTC. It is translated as CSVGAYNEQFF.